The sequence of this T cell receptor beta chain was determined in a study of identical twins. CDR1 and CDR2 from the germline V gene are SEHNR and FQNEAQ (reference sequence). V shed 8 bases and J shed 0 bases, with 18 bases lying between them. The CDR3 length is 16 residues. This clonotype showed up just a few times. TCRdb recomputed calls from the 5' RACE reads with MiXCR, one row per CDR3 protein. The data hold about 470,000 distinct CDR3 sequences, with approximately 25% observed a single time. This sample was also put to use in a study of T cells expressing NK-cell markers.

V and J are TRBV7-9 and TRBJ2-3, with D perhaps given as TRBD1 or TRBD2 (6 bases each). The TCR originated in a woman between 18 and 29 years old in good health. Material: CD4+ T cells sorted from blood. The CDR3 coding sequence is TGTGCCAGCCGTGGGTTCGGGGGCCTAAGCACAGATACGCAGTATTTT. Protein sequence: CASRGFGGLSTDTQYF.